The text below deals with one T cell receptor beta chain. CDR1 and CDR2 from the germline V gene are SGHTA and FQGNSA. The CDR3 spans 16 residues. The V end was cut by 5 bases, the J end by 6 bases, with 20 bases between. Source study methods: Amplification from reference gene primers served as the basis for estimated nucleated cell counts. The assay was immunoSEQ multiplex PCR, and TCRdb's table has in-frame clones only and misses some. For V, J and clone size, that table is used; D and trimming come from the DNA. The table shows about 370,000 clones, with around 91% occurring only once. This record comes from a study of blood T cell repertoires in COVID-19. Each participant's cohort was designated according to participant-reported clinical history.

Sequenced sample: PBMCs or T cells enriched from blood (not recorded which). The chain combines TRBV7-2 with TRBJ2-1, with D tentatively TRBD2 (6 bases). The receptor was isolated from a man aged 18 to 30 who had recovered from COVID-19. CDR3 in DNA: TGTGCCAGCAGCCCAATGGCCGGGACTCTTCGCAATGAGCAGTTCTTC. Translating gives CASSPMAGTLRNEQFF.